Detailed here is one T cell receptor (beta chain). The clone's antigen remains unknown. It has no much larger one-base neighbor in the sample; base qualities were not kept. The data are from a study of blood T cell repertoires in COVID-19 (dated by TCRdb to about 2020). Turning to the overall study: Collaborator samples came from the United States, Italy and Spain and covered acute and convalescent phases of COVID-19. Where available, HLA class I and class II types were taken from metadata supplied by the sample provider and were not determined by assay-based typing. Nearly every sample came with metadata listing a de-identified subject ID, COVID-19 status, age in years and sex. Subjects who had been exposed to COVID-19, were actively infected with it, or had recovered from it provided the deeply sampled blood TCRbeta repertoires that made up the dataset. A freely available public database, intended as a resource for researchers studying the immune response to SARS-CoV-2, is where the repertoires were released. The material from the prospective study consisted of cDNA or gDNA derived from T cells, B-cell-depleted T cells, or PBMCs. Samples came from the ongoing ImmuneRACE study (first 160 participants) plus 1,254 subjects from 6 global collaborators. Study-level results and caveats: The quantity of clinical and demographic metadata differed by source and by participant and was supplied without curation.

TCRbeta CDR3 regions were amplified from genomic DNA by means of the immunoSEQ Assay, a bias-controlled multiplex PCR. As for how the authors treated the data: The number of nucleated cells in each sample was estimated from the amplification of reference gene primers within the assay. To quantify the absolute abundance of each unique TCRbeta CDR3 rearrangement, sequence reads were collapsed and filtered. Productive Simpson clonality was computed per sample as the square root of Simpson's diversity index over productive rearrangements. In TCRdb, the immuneACCESS table is reduced to in-frame sequences with V and J assigned. These tables do not hold every clone; where another copy was compared, an unresolved V gene accounts for under half, and the others remain unexplained. Clonal size and the V and J genes are those of that table, whereas D and trimming came from the DNA. A total of tens of thousands of clones appear in this sample, over 75% of them only once. The ten largest clones capture over 4% of the sample.

Reading the germline V gene gives CDR1 MNHEY and CDR2 SVGAGI. The CDR3 starts with the cysteine, ends with the phenylalanine, and has 13 residues. Only the CDR3 DNA is retained, 39 bases long and in frame from the first base. V was cut back by 6 bases and J by 3 bases, leaving a gap of 10 bases between them. Collaborating institutions collected whole blood in K2EDTA tubes following their own protocols. For TCRbeta analysis, collaborators shipped samples as frozen whole blood, isolated PBMCs, or DNA extracted from either of those sample types. The TCR was taken from a man in his 70s with acute or convalescent COVID-19. Sequences were obtained from peripheral blood. Recombination connected TRBV6-5 to TRBJ2-3, with the D gene call left open. The nucleotide sequence reads as follows: TGTGCCAGCAGGTTTCCTAGAACAGATACGCAGTATTTT. It translates to CASRFPRTDTQYF.